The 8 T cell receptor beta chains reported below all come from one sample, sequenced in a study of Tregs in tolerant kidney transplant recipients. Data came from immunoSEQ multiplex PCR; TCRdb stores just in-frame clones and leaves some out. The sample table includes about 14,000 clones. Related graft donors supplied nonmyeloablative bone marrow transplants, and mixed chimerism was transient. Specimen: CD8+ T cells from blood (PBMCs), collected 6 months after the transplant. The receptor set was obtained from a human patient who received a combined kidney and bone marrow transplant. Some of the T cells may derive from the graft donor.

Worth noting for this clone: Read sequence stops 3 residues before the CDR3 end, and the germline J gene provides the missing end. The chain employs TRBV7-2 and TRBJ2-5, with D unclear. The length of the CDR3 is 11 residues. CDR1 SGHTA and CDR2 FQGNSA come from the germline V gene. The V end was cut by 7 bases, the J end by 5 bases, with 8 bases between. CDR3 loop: CASILGETQYF. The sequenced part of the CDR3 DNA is TGTGCCAGCATCCTCGGGGAGACC.

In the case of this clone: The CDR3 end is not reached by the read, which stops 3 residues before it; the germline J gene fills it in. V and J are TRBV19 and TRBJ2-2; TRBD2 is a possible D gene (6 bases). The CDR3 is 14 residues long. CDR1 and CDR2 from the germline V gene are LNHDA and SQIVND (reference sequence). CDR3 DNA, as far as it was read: TGTGCCAGTAGTATAGGTCCCGGGGGTGAAAAG. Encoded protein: CASSIGPGGEK. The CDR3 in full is CASSIGPGGEKLFF. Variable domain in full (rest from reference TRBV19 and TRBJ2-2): DGGITQSPKYLFRKEGQNVTLSCEQNLNHDAMYWYRQDPGQGLRLIYYSQIVNDFQKGDIAEGYSVSREKKESFPLTVTSAQKNPTAFYLCASSIGPGGEKLFFGEGSRLTVL.

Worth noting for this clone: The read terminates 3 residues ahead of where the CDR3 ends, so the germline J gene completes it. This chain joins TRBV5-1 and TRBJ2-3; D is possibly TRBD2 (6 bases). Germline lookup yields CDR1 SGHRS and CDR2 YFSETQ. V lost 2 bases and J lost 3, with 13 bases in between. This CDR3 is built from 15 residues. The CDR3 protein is CASSLGLTLTDTQYF. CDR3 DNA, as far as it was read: TGCGCCAGCAGCTTAGGACTAACCTTGACAGATACG.

The DNA read from the CDR3 is TGTGCCAGCAGCCCAAGCGGGCCTGCCTATGGC. Its protein product is CASSPSGPAYG. Given in full, the CDR3 is CASSPSGPAYGYTF. V and J are TRBV7-9 and TRBJ1-2; D not certain. The CDR3 goes on 3 residues after the read ends, and that part is filled in from the germline J gene. From germline, CDR1 is SEHNR and CDR2 FQNEAQ (reference sequence). The CDR3 is 14 amino acids. V lost 5 bases and J 4 bases, leaving 14 bases between the germline ends.

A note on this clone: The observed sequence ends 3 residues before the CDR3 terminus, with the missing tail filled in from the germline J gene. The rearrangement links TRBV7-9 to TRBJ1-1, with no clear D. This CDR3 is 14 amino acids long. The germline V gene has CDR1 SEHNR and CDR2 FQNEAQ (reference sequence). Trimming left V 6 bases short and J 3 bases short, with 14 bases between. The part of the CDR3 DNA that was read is TGTGCCAGCAGTCCCCCTGAGGGCGACACTGAA. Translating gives CASSPPEGDTE. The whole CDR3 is CASSPPEGDTEAFF.

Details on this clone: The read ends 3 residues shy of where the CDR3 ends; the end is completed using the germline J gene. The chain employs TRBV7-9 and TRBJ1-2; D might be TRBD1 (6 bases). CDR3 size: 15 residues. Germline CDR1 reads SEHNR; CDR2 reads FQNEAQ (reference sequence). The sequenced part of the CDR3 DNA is TGTGCCAGCAGCTCTCCTTTACAGGGCCCTGGAGGC. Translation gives CASSSPLQGPGG. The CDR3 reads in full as CASSSPLQGPGGYTF.

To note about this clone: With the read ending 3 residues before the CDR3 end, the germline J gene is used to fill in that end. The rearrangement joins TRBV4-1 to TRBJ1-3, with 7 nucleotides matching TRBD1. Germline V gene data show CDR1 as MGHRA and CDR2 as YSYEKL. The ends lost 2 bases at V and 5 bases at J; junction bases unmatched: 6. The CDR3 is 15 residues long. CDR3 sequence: CASSQTTGRRNTIYF. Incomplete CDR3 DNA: TGCGCCAGCAGCCAAACGACAGGGAGGCGAAACACC.

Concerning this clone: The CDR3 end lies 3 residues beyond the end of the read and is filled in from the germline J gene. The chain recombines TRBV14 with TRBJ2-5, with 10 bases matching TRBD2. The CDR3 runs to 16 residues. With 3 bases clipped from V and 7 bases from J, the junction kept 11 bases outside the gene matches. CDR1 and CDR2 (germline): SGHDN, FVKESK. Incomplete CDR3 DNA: TGTGCCAGCAGCCACCGGGCTAGCGGGAGTAGGGGGACC. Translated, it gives CASSHRASGSRGT. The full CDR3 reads CASSHRASGSRGTQYF.